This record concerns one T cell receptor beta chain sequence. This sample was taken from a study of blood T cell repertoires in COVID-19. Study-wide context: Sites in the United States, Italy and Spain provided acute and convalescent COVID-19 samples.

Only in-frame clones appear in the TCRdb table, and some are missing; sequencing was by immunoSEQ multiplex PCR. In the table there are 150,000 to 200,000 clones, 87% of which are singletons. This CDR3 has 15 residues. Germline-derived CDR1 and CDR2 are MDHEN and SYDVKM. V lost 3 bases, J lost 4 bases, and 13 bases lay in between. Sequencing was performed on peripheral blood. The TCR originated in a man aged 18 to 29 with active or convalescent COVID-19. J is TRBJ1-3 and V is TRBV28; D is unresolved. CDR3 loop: CASSFGSAGGNTIYF. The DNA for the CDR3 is TGTGCCAGCAGTTTTGGGTCGGCGGGAGGAAACACCATATATTTT.